The clone carrying this TCR beta chain was detected only once. This CDR3 comprises 13 residues. Trimming cost V 8 bases and J 4 bases, with 17 bases left between them. Germline-derived CDR1 and CDR2 are SQVTM and ANQGSEA. The data were obtained in a study of blood T cell repertoires in COVID-19. In the original analysis: From reference gene primer amplification, estimates of nucleated cell counts were derived. Assay used: immunoSEQ multiplex PCR; TCRdb lists only in-frame clones, some missing. For V, J and clone size, that table is used; D and trimming come from the DNA. The sample has 150,000 or so clones, more than 75% seen once.

The sequenced sample was peripheral blood. This TCR was sampled from a woman in her 70s with COVID-19, enrolled during active disease. This chain uses TRBV29-1 with TRBJ2-5; D may be TRBD2 (5 bases). The CDR3 reads CSHVSVGRETQYF. DNA of the CDR3: TGCAGCCACGTTAGCGTCGGAAGAGAGACCCAGTACTTC.